This TCR beta chain was identified during a study of blood T cell repertoires in COVID-19. This table comes from immunoSEQ multiplex PCR, and its TCRdb copy is limited to in-frame clones, with some not included. The sample lists some 160,000 clones; about 86% were seen once. Germline-derived CDR1 and CDR2 are SGHNT and YENEEA. Losses at the gene ends were 5 bases for V and 5 bases for J; bases not matched to a gene: 9. This CDR3 region has 16 residues. This receptor was obtained from a woman aged 65 to 85 with COVID-19, enrolled during active disease. The sequencing input was peripheral blood. V usage is TRBV11-3 and J usage is TRBJ2-1; 10 nucleotides agree with TRBD2. CDR3 nucleotides: TGTGCCAGCAGCCCGCCACTAGCGGGGAAGGACAATGAGCAGTTCTTC. This codes for CASSPPLAGKDNEQFF.